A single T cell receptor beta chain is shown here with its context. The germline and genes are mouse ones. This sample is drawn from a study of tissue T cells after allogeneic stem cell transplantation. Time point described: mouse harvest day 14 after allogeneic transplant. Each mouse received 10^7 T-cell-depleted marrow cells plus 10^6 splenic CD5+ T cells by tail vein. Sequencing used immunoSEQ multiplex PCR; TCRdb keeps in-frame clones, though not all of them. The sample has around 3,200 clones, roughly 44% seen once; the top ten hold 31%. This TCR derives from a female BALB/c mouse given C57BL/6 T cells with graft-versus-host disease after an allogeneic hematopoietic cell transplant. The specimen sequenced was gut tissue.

This CDR3 reads CASSSHANTGQLYF. The covered CDR3 bases are TGTGCCAGCAGCTCACATGCAAACACCGGGCAGCTCTAC. V and J are TRBV3 and TRBJ2-2; D unresolved. The sequence runs out 1 residue before the end of the CDR3; the remainder is reconstructed from the germline J gene. The V end was cut by 4 bases, the J end by 0 bases, with 6 bases between. CDR3 size: 14 residues. CDR1 is SNHLY and CDR2 is FYNGKV in the germline V gene (reference sequence).